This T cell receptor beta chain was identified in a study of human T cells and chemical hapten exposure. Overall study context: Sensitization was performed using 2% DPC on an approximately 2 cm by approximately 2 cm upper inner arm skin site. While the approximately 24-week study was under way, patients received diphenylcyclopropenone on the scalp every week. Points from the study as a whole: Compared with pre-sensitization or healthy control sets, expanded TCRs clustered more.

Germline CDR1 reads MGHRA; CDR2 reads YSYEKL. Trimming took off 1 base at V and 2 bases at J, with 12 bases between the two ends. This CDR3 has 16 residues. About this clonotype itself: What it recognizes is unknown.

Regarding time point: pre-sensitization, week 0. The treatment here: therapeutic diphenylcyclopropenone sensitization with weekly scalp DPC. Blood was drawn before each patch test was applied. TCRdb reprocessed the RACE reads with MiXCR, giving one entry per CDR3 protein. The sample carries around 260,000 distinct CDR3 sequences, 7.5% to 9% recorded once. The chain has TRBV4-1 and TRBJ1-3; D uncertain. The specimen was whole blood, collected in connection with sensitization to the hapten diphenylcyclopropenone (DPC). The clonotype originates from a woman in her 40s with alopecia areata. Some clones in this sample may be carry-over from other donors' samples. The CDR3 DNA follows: TGCGCCAGCAGCCAAGGACTCCGGTCCGCTGGAAACACCATATATTTT. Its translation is CASSQGLRSAGNTIYF.